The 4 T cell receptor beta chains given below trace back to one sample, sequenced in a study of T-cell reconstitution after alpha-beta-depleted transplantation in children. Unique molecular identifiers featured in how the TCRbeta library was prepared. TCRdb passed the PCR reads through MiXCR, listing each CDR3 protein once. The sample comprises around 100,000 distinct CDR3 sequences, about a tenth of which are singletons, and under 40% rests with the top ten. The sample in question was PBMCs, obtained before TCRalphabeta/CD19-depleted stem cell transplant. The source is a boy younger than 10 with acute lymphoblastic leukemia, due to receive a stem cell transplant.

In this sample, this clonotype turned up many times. Written as DNA, the CDR3 is TGTGCCAGCAGCCCCAGGCGGGTGAGAGGATACGAGCAGTACTTC. Amino acids: CASSPRRVRGYEQYF. This chain uses TRBV7-8 with TRBJ2-7; a possible D gene is TRBD2 (5 bases). Germline values: CDR1 SGHVS, CDR2 FQNEAQ. CDR3 length equals 15 residues. Deletions cut 5 bases from V and 4 bases from J, with 18 bases between.

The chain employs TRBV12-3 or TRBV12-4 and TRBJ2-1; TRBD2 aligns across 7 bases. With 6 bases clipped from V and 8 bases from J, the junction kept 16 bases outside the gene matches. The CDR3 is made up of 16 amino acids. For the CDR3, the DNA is TGTGCCAGCAGCGGCCTCGGAGGCGGGAGAGGGTATGAGCAGTTCTTC. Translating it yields CASSGLGGGRGYEQFF.

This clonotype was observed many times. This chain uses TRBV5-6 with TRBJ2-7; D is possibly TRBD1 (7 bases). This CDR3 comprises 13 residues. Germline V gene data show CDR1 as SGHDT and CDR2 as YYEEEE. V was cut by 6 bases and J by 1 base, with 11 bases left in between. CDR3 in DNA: TGTGCCAGCATGCGGGACAGATCCTACGAGCAGTACTTC. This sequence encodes CASMRDRSYEQYF.

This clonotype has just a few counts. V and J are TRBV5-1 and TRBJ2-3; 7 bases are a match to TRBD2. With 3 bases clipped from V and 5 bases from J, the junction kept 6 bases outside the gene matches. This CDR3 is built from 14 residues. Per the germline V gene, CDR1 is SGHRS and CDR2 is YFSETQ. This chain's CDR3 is CASSSQVAGDTQYF. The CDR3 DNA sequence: TGCGCCAGCAGCTCACAGGTAGCGGGAGATACGCAGTATTTT.